This T cell receptor beta chain was captured in a study of immune evolution from preneoplasia to lung adenocarcinoma. Turning to the study itself: HLA loss of heterozygosity: less than 9% AIS, about 14% MIA, about 30% ADC, none AAH. Whole-study findings and limits: Clonality was highest in normal lung, lower in later-stage lesions apparently.

From germline, CDR1 is SGHDT and CDR2 YYEEEE. Trimming left V 4 bases short and J 0 bases short, with 10 bases between. This CDR3 has 14 amino acids. Generated by immunoSEQ multiplex PCR, the TCRdb table keeps only in-frame clones and is missing some. Of 11,000 to 15,000 clones listed, 75% to 85% are singletons. Resections took place in Japan or China from about 2014 to 2018. Nucleic acids came from premalignant or tumor cells enriched by macro-dissection. This clone was counted only a few times. Its specificity is unknown. This clonotype originated in a person aged 65-85 years with lung adenocarcinoma. This chain connects TRBV5-6 to TRBJ1-2; no firm D call. Specimen: FFPE minimally invasive lung adenocarcinoma tissue. This chain's CDR3 is CASSVEVANYGYTF. CDR3 sequence (DNA): TGTGCCAGCAGCGTAGAAGTGGCTAACTATGGCTACACCTTC.